A single sample is the source of the 22 T cell receptor beta chains below, sequenced in a study of T cells after posttransplantation cyclophosphamide. Repertoires were generated with immunoSEQ multiplex PCR, while TCRdb's copy carries only in-frame clones and drops some. The data contain tens of thousands of clones, 73% of them singletons. Sample: memory CD4+ T cells sorted from PBMCs. These TCRs come from a woman aged 55 to 70 in good health, CMV-negative, and a related stem cell transplant donor.

Only a few counts were recorded for this clone. This chain links TRBV7-2 with TRBJ1-1; no reliable D call. CDR3 length: 17 residues. V was trimmed by 5 bases and J by 3 bases, leaving 22 bases between them. CDR1 and CDR2 from the germline V gene are SGHTA and FQGNSA. Here the CDR3 reads CASSRRQRPQRDTEAFF. The CDR3 DNA sequence: TGTGCCAGCAGCCGCCGACAAAGGCCCCAGAGGGACACTGAAGCTTTCTTT.

The rearrangement links TRBV6-1 to TRBJ1-4; D might be TRBD1 (5 bases). The length of the CDR3 is 14 residues. Trimming shortened V by 6 bases and J by 8 bases, and 16 bases separated the two germline ends. Germline CDR1 reads MNHNS; CDR2 reads SASEGT. DNA for the CDR3: TGTGCCAGCAGGGGGGGAGGCTCTGGCGAAAAACTGTTTTTT. Its protein product is CASRGGGSGEKLFF.

The chain links TRBV18 to TRBJ2-6; 9 bases fit TRBD1. Germline V lookup: CDR1 KGHSH, CDR2 LQKENI. Trimming at V came to 2 bases and at J to 0 bases, leaving 2 bases not matched to a gene. The CDR3 spans 17 residues. The CDR3 sequence is CASSPWDRVSGANVLTF. The CDR3 coding sequence is TGTGCCAGCTCACCATGGGACAGGGTCTCTGGGGCCAACGTCCTGACTTTC.

The J gene is TRBJ2-7, the V gene TRBV5-1; TRBD1 is a possible D gene (6 bases). CDR1 is SGHRS, CDR2 YFSETQ, per germline. V dropped 4 bases and J dropped 1 base, with 12 bases sitting between them. The CDR3 spans 14 residues. CDR3 sequence reads: CASSGRTDSYEQYF. CDR3 coding DNA: TGCGCCAGCAGCGGCCGGACAGATTCCTACGAGCAGTACTTC.

As DNA, the CDR3 is TGTGCCAGCAGTATGGGACTCCTCCATGGAGAGACCCAGTACTTC. Its translation is CASSMGLLHGETQYF. The chain employs TRBV6-6 and TRBJ2-5; D may be TRBD2 (6 bases). V was shortened by 5 bases and J by 4 bases, with 17 bases between the two germline ends. Germline-derived CDR1 and CDR2 are MNHNY and SVGAGI (reference sequence). CDR3 length: 15 residues.

The V and J genes are TRBV9 and TRBJ1-5; no reliable D call. The germline V gene encodes CDR1 SGDLS and CDR2 YYNGEE. This CDR3 contains 17 residues. V lost 3 bases to trimming and J lost 5 bases, with 21 bases between them. Here the CDR3 DNA reads TGTGCCAGCAGCGCCCTCAGAGGGAGCCTATCTGATCAGCCCCAGCATTTT. It yields the protein CASSALRGSLSDQPQHF.

The V call is TRBV2, the J call TRBJ2-5, with a possible D match to TRBD2 (6 bases). V dropped 4 bases and J dropped 4 bases, with 13 bases sitting between them. The germline gives CDR1 SNHLY, CDR2 FYNNEI. The CDR3 is 14 residues long. CDR3 in amino acids: CASSARGWGETQYF. The DNA of the CDR3 is TGTGCCAGCAGTGCACGGGGGTGGGGAGAGACCCAGTACTTC.

The rearrangement links TRBV14 to TRBJ1-3; D call uncertain. Germline CDR1 is SGHDN and CDR2 is FVKESK. The CDR3 totals 15 residues. V lost 2 bases, J lost 0 bases, and 8 bases lay in between. The CDR3 region has the DNA TGTGCCAGCAGCCAAAACCGGTACTCTGGAAACACCATATATTTT. Residues: CASSQNRYSGNTIYF. Full variable domain (remainder filled in from reference TRBV14 and TRBJ1-3): EAGVTQFPSHSVIEKGQTVTLRCDPISGHDNLYWYRRVMGKEIKFLLHFVKESKQDESGMPNNRFLAERTGGTYSTLKVQPAELEDSGVYFCASSQNRYSGNTIYFGEGSWLTVV.

The CDR3 sequence is CASSSNPRNTDTQYF. The CDR3 DNA reads TGTGCCAGCAGCTCCAACCCTAGAAATACAGATACGCAGTATTTT. The chain carries TRBV7-2 and TRBJ2-3; no definite D call. The length of the CDR3 is 15 residues. The germline CDR1 and CDR2 sequences are SGHTA and FQGNSA. The V gene lost 4 bases and the J gene lost 3 bases, with 14 bases spanning the gap.

The chain uses TRBV2 and TRBJ2-5, with 9 nucleotides matching TRBD1. Trimming at V came to 6 bases and at J to 5 bases, leaving 4 bases not matched to a gene. CDR3 length: 13 residues. Germline lookup yields CDR1 SNHLY and CDR2 FYNNEI. The DNA of the CDR3 is TGTGCCAGCAGGCCGGGACAGGGTGAGACCCAGTACTTC. This sequence encodes CASRPGQGETQYF. Filled out from reference TRBV2 and TRBJ2-5, the complete variable domain reads EPEVTQTPSHQVTQMGQEVILRCVPISNHLYFYWYRQILGQKVEFLVSFYNNEISEKSEIFDDQFSVERPDGSNFTLKIRSTKLEDSAMYFCASRPGQGETQYFGPGTRLLVL.

The V call is TRBV2, the J call TRBJ1-1; tentative D call: TRBD1 (6 bases). Germline CDR1 is SNHLY and CDR2 is FYNNEI. The ends were cut back, 2 bases at V and 5 bases at J, with 18 bases in the middle. The CDR3 is made up of 16 amino acids. The CDR3 DNA reads TGTGCCAGCAGTGAACGGCAGGGGAGTTTGGGGACTGAAGCTTTCTTT. It translates to CASSERQGSLGTEAFF.

The chain couples TRBV11-2 to TRBJ2-7; TRBD1 agrees at 9 bases. Trimming took 5 bases from V and 8 from J; bases not matched to a gene: 13. The CDR3 runs to 15 residues. Looked up from germline, CDR1 is SGHAT and CDR2 is FQNNGV. CDR3 sequence reads: CASSRTEGTGWQQYF. The DNA of the CDR3 is TGTGCCAGCAGCAGGACAGAAGGGACAGGGTGGCAGCAGTACTTC.

The CDR3 coding sequence is TGTGCCAGCTCATCGGGACTAGCGATCTACAATGAGCAGTTCTTC. As protein: CASSSGLAIYNEQFF. This chain joins TRBV18 and TRBJ2-1; TRBD2 agrees at 10 bases. The V segment lost 5 bases and the J segment 3 bases; nucleotides outside the gene matches: 4. The CDR3 extends over 15 amino acids. Germline V gene sequence: CDR1 KGHSH, CDR2 LQKENI.

A single count supports this clone. J is TRBJ2-7 and V is TRBV5-5; TRBD1 matches 10 bases. CDR1 and CDR2 (germline): SGHKS, YYEKEE (reference sequence). The CDR3 is 15 amino acids. Losses at the gene ends were 5 bases for V and 7 bases for J; bases not matched to a gene: 12. The CDR3 reads CASRQAGTGVREQYF. The CDR3 nucleotides are TGTGCCAGCAGGCAGGCCGGGACAGGGGTGAGGGAGCAGTACTTC.

This clone was observed a few times. The chain carries TRBV7-2 and TRBJ1-5; TRBD1 matches 8 bases. J lost 4 bases, V lost 0 bases, and 2 bases had no gene match. This CDR3 comprises 15 residues. Germline V gene sequence: CDR1 SGHTA, CDR2 FQGNSA. CDR3 nucleotides: TGTGCCAGCAGCTTAGCCCAGGGGGCGAATCAGCCCCAGCATTTT. It translates to CASSLAQGANQPQHF.

The chain couples TRBV6-6 to TRBJ2-1; the D gene is possibly TRBD2 (5 bases). The CDR3 covers 14 residues. Germline CDR1 is MNHNY and CDR2 is SVGAGI (reference sequence). Trimming shortened V by 6 bases and J by 3 bases, and 12 bases separated the two germline ends. DNA for the CDR3: TGTGCCAGCAGCCCCCGGGGTGACTACAATGAGCAGTTCTTC. It encodes CASSPRGDYNEQFF.

The rearrangement uses TRBV27 and TRBJ1-3; a weak D match, TRBD1 (5 bases). Germline V gene data show CDR1 as MNHEY and CDR2 as SMNVEV (reference sequence). The CDR3 is made up of 14 amino acids. Trimming left V 3 bases short and J 4 bases short, with 10 bases between. The CDR3 sequence: CASSLSYRGNTIYF. CDR3 bases: TGTGCCAGCAGTTTGTCGTACAGGGGAAACACCATATATTTT.

V usage is TRBV5-1 and J usage is TRBJ2-7; a possible D gene is TRBD1 (7 bases). CDR1 is SGHRS, CDR2 YFSETQ, per germline. This CDR3 has 13 residues. Trimming left V 2 bases short and J 3 bases short, with 9 bases between. CDR3 sequence (DNA): TGCGCCAGCAGCTTCCAGGGGGGCTACGAGCAGTACTTC. Its protein product is CASSFQGGYEQYF.

This clone was seen a few times. The chain recombines TRBV5-4 with TRBJ2-7, with TRBD2 matching over 7 bases. Losses at the gene ends were 2 bases for V and 3 bases for J; bases not matched to a gene: 2. The CDR3 consists of 13 residues. Germline V gene lookup returns CDR1 SGHNT and CDR2 YYREEE (reference sequence). CDR3 coding DNA: TGTGCCAGCAGCTTCGGGGGGTTCTACGAGCAGTACTTC. It specifies CASSFGGFYEQYF.

The chain couples TRBV6-5 to TRBJ2-3; 15 positions match TRBD2. This CDR3 has 14 amino acids. Per the germline V gene, CDR1 is MNHEY and CDR2 is SVGAGI. After removal of 5 bases from V and 14 bases from J, the junction contained 8 bases not matched to a gene. The CDR3: CASSEGLAGGPRYF. The CDR3 bases are TGTGCCAGCAGTGAAGGACTAGCGGGGGGGCCTCGGTATTTT.

The J gene is TRBJ1-2, the V gene TRBV5-4; D may be TRBD1 (6 bases). There are 14 residues in the CDR3. Germline CDR1 SGHNT, CDR2 YYREEE (reference sequence). With 2 bases removed from V and 6 bases from J, the gap between germline ends came to 14 bases. CDR3: CASSFSGAADGYTF. The CDR3 coding sequence is TGTGCCAGCAGCTTCTCAGGGGCGGCGGATGGCTACACCTTC.

This chain connects TRBV28 to TRBJ1-6; TRBD1 agrees at 8 bases. CDR1 is MDHEN and CDR2 is SYDVKM in the germline V gene. V gave up 4 bases and J gave up 6 bases; unmatched junction bases: 14. This CDR3 region has 18 residues. The CDR3 bases are TGTGCCAGCAGTTACAGGGGGAAGTTGAAAGGGGTTAATTCACCCCTCCACTTT. Translated, it gives CASSYRGKLKGVNSPLHF. The whole variable domain, remainder taken from reference TRBV28 and TRBJ1-6, is DVKVTQSSRYLVKRTGEKVFLECVQDMDHENMFWYRQDPGLGLRLIYFSYDVKMKEKGDIPEGYSVSREKKERFSLILESASTNQTSMYLCASSYRGKLKGVNSPLHFGNGTRLTVT.